The 23 T cell receptor beta chains given below trace back to one sample, sequenced in a study of TIL therapy for anti-PD-1-resistant metastatic lung cancer (dated by TCRdb to about 2021). TCR beta CDR3 regions were amplified from genomic DNA with the immunoSEQ v3 hsTCRB kit using bias-controlled multiplex PCR. The table comes from immuneACCESS by way of TCRdb, which keeps in-frame sequences with V and J called. Part of the clones is missing from these tables; in studies checked, under half for an unresolved V gene and the rest for unknown reasons. This sample comprises tens of thousands of clones, approximately 69% of them detected only once. The ten largest clonotypes hold around 6.1% of the sample. The intended sense of this specimen's time point label: pre-treatment sample, taken before nivolumab and TIL therapy. The sample consisted of blood, taken at baseline. The receptors stem from a person aged 25 to 80 with non-small cell lung cancer.

The sample holds a few counts of this clone. The chain combines TRBV7-9 with TRBJ2-5; possibly TRBD2 for D (9 bases). CDR1 and CDR2 (germline): SEHNR, FQNEAQ (reference sequence). The CDR3 covers 16 residues. Trimming shortened V by 2 bases and J by 6 bases, and 19 bases separated the two germline ends. The CDR3 here is CASSLQGAGGLQTQYF. As DNA, the CDR3 is TGTGCCAGCAGCTTACAGGGGGCGGGAGGGCTTCAGACCCAGTACTTC.

This clone appeared a few times. The rearrangement links TRBV6-1 to TRBJ1-5; the D gene is possibly TRBD1 (5 bases). Germline CDR1 reads MNHNS; CDR2 reads SASEGT. This CDR3 region has 14 residues. The V gene lost 0 bases and the J gene lost 7 bases, with 10 bases spanning the gap. The CDR3 spells CASSEARRDQPQHF. For the CDR3, the DNA is TGTGCCAGCAGTGAAGCGAGGAGGGACCAGCCCCAGCATTTT.

There are many counts of this clone. This chain links TRBV5-1 with TRBJ2-7; TRBD2 matches at 10 bases. Germline V gene data show CDR1 as SGHRS and CDR2 as YFSETQ. V shed 0 bases and J 5 bases; nucleotides not matched to a gene: 5. The CDR3 contains 15 residues. The CDR3 here is CASSLVSGGLDEQYF. The CDR3 region has the DNA TGCGCCAGCAGCTTGGTTAGCGGGGGGCTGGACGAGCAGTACTTC.

In this sample, this clone turned up once. This rearrangement joins TRBV7-9 to TRBJ2-5; D remains ambiguous. CDR1 is SEHNR, CDR2 FQNEAQ, per germline (reference sequence). Trimming took off 3 bases at V and 1 base at J, with 6 bases between the two ends. The CDR3 extends over 13 amino acids. CDR3 bases: TGTGCCAGCAGCTTGTGGCGCCAAGAGACCCAGTACTTC. Translating gives CASSLWRQETQYF.

The chain is built from TRBV5-4 and TRBJ1-2; 9 bases line up with TRBD1. This CDR3 is 13 amino acids long. In germline, CDR1 is SGHNT, CDR2 YYREEE (reference sequence). V trimming: 4 bases; J trimming: 8 bases; junction bases outside the gene matches: 6. The CDR3 sequence: CASSRGQGGGYTF. The CDR3 coding sequence is TGTGCCAGCAGCCGGGGACAGGGAGGAGGCTACACCTTC. The variable domain in full, with the rest retrieved from reference TRBV5-4 and TRBJ1-2, is ETGVTQSPTHLIKTRGQQVTLRCSSQSGHNTVSWYQQALGQGPQFIFQYYREEENGRGNFPPRFSGLQFPNYSSELNVNALELDDSALYLCASSRGQGGGYTFGSGTRLTVV.

The chain employs TRBV5-1 and TRBJ2-5; TRBD2 might be the D (6 bases). The length of the CDR3 is 12 residues. CDR1 and CDR2 from the germline V gene are SGHRS and YFSETQ. V was pared by 6 bases and J by 3 bases, with 9 bases between. For the CDR3, the DNA is TGCGCCAGCATGGGCGGGAAAGAGACCCAGTACTTC. Amino acid sequence: CASMGGKETQYF.

This clone was counted a few times. V usage is TRBV2 and J usage is TRBJ1-3; D gene uncertain. The V gene lost 4 bases and the J gene lost 0 bases, with 7 bases spanning the gap. The germline V gene has CDR1 SNHLY and CDR2 FYNNEI. The length of the CDR3 is 14 residues. The CDR3 spells CASSVESSGNTIYF. CDR3 bases: TGTGCCAGCAGTGTTGAGAGCTCTGGAAACACCATATATTTT. The full variable domain, completed using reference TRBV2 and TRBJ1-3, is EPEVTQTPSHQVTQMGQEVILRCVPISNHLYFYWYRQILGQKVEFLVSFYNNEISEKSEIFDDQFSVERPDGSNFTLKIRSTKLEDSAMYFCASSVESSGNTIYFGEGSWLTVV.

This clone showed up just a few times. The CDR3 here is CASRPWGSGGYTF. Written as DNA, the CDR3 is TGTGCCAGCAGACCATGGGGATCCGGTGGCTACACCTTC. The chain carries TRBV6-5 and TRBJ1-2, with D uncertain. V lost 6 bases and J lost 7, with 15 bases in between. In germline, CDR1 is MNHEY, CDR2 SVGAGI. The CDR3 spans 13 residues.

V and J are TRBV9 and TRBJ2-3, with TRBD2 matching 7 bases. CDR1 is SGDLS and CDR2 is YYNGEE in the germline V gene. J was trimmed by 2 bases and V by 4 bases; bases with no gene match: 10. There are 16 residues in the CDR3. The CDR3 DNA reads TGTGCCAGCAGCTTCCTAGGGGAGGGGCCCACAGATACGCAGTATTTT. This codes for CASSFLGEGPTDTQYF.

This chain uses TRBV5-1 with TRBJ2-1; TRBD1 might be the D (6 bases). V was cut by 5 bases and J by 7 bases, with 16 bases left in between. Per the germline V gene, CDR1 is SGHRS and CDR2 is YFSETQ. The CDR3 is made up of 14 amino acids. The chain's CDR3 is CASRGTRTENEQFF. The CDR3 nucleotides are TGCGCCAGCAGAGGGACAAGAACGGAAAATGAGCAGTTCTTC.

This sequence joins TRBV5-1 and TRBJ2-5, with 9 bases identical to TRBD1. Germline assignment: CDR1 SGHRS and CDR2 YFSETQ. The CDR3 runs to 15 residues. Unmatched junction bases numbered 14, after V lost 4 bases and J lost 10 bases. Here the CDR3 reads CASSVGQGQGRNQYF. CDR3 nucleotides: TGCGCCAGCAGCGTAGGACAGGGACAGGGCCGAAACCAGTACTTC.

V usage is TRBV6-4 and J usage is TRBJ2-3; possibly TRBD1 for D (5 bases). V was trimmed by 3 bases and J by 0 bases, leaving 10 bases between them. Germline CDR1 reads MRHNA; CDR2 reads SNTAGT. The CDR3 consists of 15 residues. The CDR3 DNA is TGTGCCAGCAGTGAGGGGCCAGCCAGCACAGATACGCAGTATTTT. Its protein product is CASSEGPASTDTQYF.

The chain uses TRBV6-1 and TRBJ1-6; tentative D call: TRBD1 (5 bases). Per the germline V gene, CDR1 is MNHNS and CDR2 is SASEGT. This CDR3 spans 15 amino acids. The V end lost 4 bases, the J end lost 7 bases, and 14 bases lay between the germline ends. This chain's CDR3 is CASSGTGRKNSPLHF. CDR3 bases: TGTGCCAGCAGTGGGACGGGACGGAAGAATTCACCCCTCCACTTT.

The chain uses TRBV4-1 and TRBJ2-4, with D unresolved. Germline V gene data show CDR1 as MGHRA and CDR2 as YSYEKL. The CDR3 totals 18 residues. Trimming took 0 bases from V and 0 from J, leaving 15 bases between them. CDR3 residues: CASSQEVQGPPAKNIQYF. The CDR3 DNA sequence: TGCGCCAGCAGCCAAGAGGTACAAGGACCGCCAGCCAAAAACATTCAGTACTTC.

The rearrangement joins TRBV27 to TRBJ2-1, with a tentative D call TRBD2 (6 bases). The germline V gene encodes CDR1 MNHEY and CDR2 SMNVEV (reference sequence). The CDR3 has 15 residues. The V end lost 1 base, the J end lost 0 bases, and 7 bases lay between the germline ends. The CDR3 sequence is CASSLLGGSYNEQFF. In nucleotides, the CDR3 is TGTGCCAGCAGTTTATTGGGGGGCTCCTACAATGAGCAGTTCTTC.

The V and J genes are TRBV2 and TRBJ1-3, with a tentative D call TRBD1 (5 bases). Trimming pared 6 bases from V and 3 bases from J, leaving 9 bases between. The CDR3 consists of 13 residues. Germline V gene sequence: CDR1 SNHLY, CDR2 FYNNEI. CDR3 protein: CASRGEGGNTIYF. CDR3 bases: TGTGCCAGCAGGGGGGAGGGTGGAAACACCATATATTTT.

The chain employs TRBV6-6 and TRBJ2-5, with D maybe TRBD2 (6 bases). The germline CDR1 and CDR2 sequences are MNHNY and SVGAGI (reference sequence). The germline V and J ends were trimmed by 6 bases and 4 bases, with 15 bases remaining between them. CDR3 length equals 14 residues. CDR3 nucleotide sequence: TGTGCCAGCAGGACCCGGGAGAGGGGAGAGACCCAGTACTTC. This translates into CASRTRERGETQYF.

This sequence joins TRBV18 and TRBJ2-5; D is ambiguous. CDR1 is KGHSH and CDR2 is LQKENI in the germline V gene. V was cut by 0 bases and J by 5 bases, with 10 bases left in between. This CDR3 has 14 amino acids. CDR3 bases: TGTGCCAGCTCACCACCGTCCTCTCTGGAGACCCAGTACTTC. Translation gives CASSPPSSLETQYF.

The chain carries TRBV16 and TRBJ1-5; D perhaps matches TRBD1 (5 bases). Deletions cut 5 bases from V and 1 base from J, with 24 bases between. Germline CDR1 is KGHSY and CDR2 is FQNENV. The CDR3 is 19 residues long. The CDR3 here is CASSTTGPRISGSNQPQHF. The CDR3 bases are TGTGCCAGCAGCACTACGGGGCCGCGAATCTCAGGGAGCAATCAGCCCCAGCATTTT. The complete variable domain, with remaining parts taken from reference TRBV16 and TRBJ1-5, reads GEEVAQTPKHLVRGEGQKAKLYCAPIKGHSYVFWYQQVLKNEFKFLISFQNENVFDETGMPKERFSAKCLPNSPCSLEIQATKLEDSAVYFCASSTTGPRISGSNQPQHFGDGTRLSIL.

The V and J genes are TRBV5-1 and TRBJ2-7; D not resolved. The CDR3 has 13 amino acids. The germline gives CDR1 SGHRS, CDR2 YFSETQ. V was pared by 4 bases and J by 2 bases, with 10 bases between. The CDR3 protein is CASSQTSTYEQYF. The CDR3 DNA reads as TGCGCCAGCAGCCAAACTTCGACCTACGAGCAGTACTTC.

The genes are TRBV19 and TRBJ2-3; D might be TRBD1 (6 bases). With 7 bases removed from V and 3 bases from J, the gap between germline ends came to 11 bases. The CDR3 length is 13 residues. Germline V gene data show CDR1 as LNHDA and CDR2 as SQIVND (reference sequence). CDR3: CASMRQDTDTQYF. The DNA for the CDR3 is TGTGCCAGTATGAGACAGGATACAGATACGCAGTATTTT.

The chain employs TRBV7-2 and TRBJ2-1, with 9 bases identical to TRBD1. This CDR3 comprises 15 residues. Losses at the gene ends were 5 bases for V and 7 bases for J; bases not matched to a gene: 9. Germline values: CDR1 SGHTA, CDR2 FQGNSA. CDR3 in DNA: TGTGCCAGCAGCCCAGAACAGGGGGCGAATAATGAGCAGTTCTTC. It yields the protein CASSPEQGANNEQFF.

This clone was picked up one time. The CDR3 sequence is CASRDRAGEQYF. Here the CDR3 DNA reads TGTGCCAGCAGGGACAGGGCCGGCGAGCAGTACTTC. The chain uses TRBV7-9 and TRBJ2-7; 8 bases fit TRBD1. J lost 6 bases, V lost 6 bases, and 4 bases had no gene match. This CDR3 is built from 12 residues. CDR1 and CDR2 (germline): SEHNR, FQNEAQ (reference sequence).